The rows below give T cell receptor beta chains drawn from one sample of a study of shared clonotypes between healthy human individuals. Libraries were prepared by immunoSEQ multiplex PCR; TCRdb keeps only in-frame clonotypes and omits some of them. The sample lists over a million clones, approximately 98.5% occurring once. The sequencing input was naive CD4+ T cells sorted from blood. The receptor set was obtained from a man aged 25 to 45 in good health. CDR3s include the opening cysteine and the closing phenylalanine or tryptophan. The D gene is left open where the match is weak. Expanded clones get a size class; other rows say once, few or many, or leave the size out.

d_call j_call clone_size v_call cdr3_aa cdr3_nt
TRBD1 TRBJ1-5 NA TRBV10-3 CAISGTGRDQPQHF TGTGCCATCAGTGGGACAGGGAGGGATCAGCCCCAGCATTTT
NA TRBJ2-3 NA TRBV9 CASSVATTGPSTDTQYF TGTGCCAGCAGCGTAGCCACGACGGGGCCTAGCACAGATACGCAGTATTTT
NA TRBJ2-2 NA TRBV28 CASSLWQGPNTGELFF TGTGCCAGCAGTTTATGGCAGGGCCCGAACACCGGGGAGCTGTTTTTT
TRBD2 TRBJ2-1 NA TRBV7-2 CASSSRLAAAYNEQFF TGTGCCAGCAGCTCCAGACTAGCGGCGGCCTACAATGAGCAGTTCTTC
NA TRBJ2-7 NA TRBV5-1 CASSLGYGGEDEQYF TGCGCCAGCAGCTTGGGCTATGGAGGAGAGGACGAGCAGTACTTC
NA TRBJ1-5 NA TRBV7-9 CASSTGNRLMPQHF TGTGCCAGCAGCACGGGGAACCGGTTGATGCCCCAGCATTTT
NA TRBJ2-4 NA TRBV19 CASTAMTLTGEPRLAKNIQYF TGTGCCAGTACCGCAATGACCCTGACAGGAGAGCCACGCCTAGCCAAAAACATTCAGTACTTC
TRBD1 TRBJ2-1 NA TRBV27 CASSLWGQGNAYNEQFF TGTGCCAGCAGTTTATGGGGACAGGGGAACGCCTACAATGAGCAGTTCTTC
TRBD1 TRBJ2-7 NA TRBV2 CASSGGQGPYEQYF TGTGCCAGCAGTGGGGGACAGGGTCCCTACGAGCAGTACTTC
TRBD1 TRBJ1-2 NA TRBV5-1 CASSRDRDGYTF TGCGCCAGCAGTCGTGACAGGGATGGCTACACCTTC
NA TRBJ2-3 NA TRBV5-4 CASSLGGGTSYTQYF TGTGCCAGCAGCTTGGGGGGAGGCACCTCTTATACGCAGTATTTT
NA TRBJ2-3 NA TRBV5-1 CASSFGLASTDTQYF TGCGCCAGCAGCTTTGGGCTAGCGAGCACAGATACGCAGTATTTT
TRBD2 TRBJ2-3 NA TRBV5-1 CASSLDSGRLTDTQYF TGCGCCAGCAGCTTGGATAGCGGGAGGCTCACAGATACGCAGTATTTT
TRBD1 TRBJ2-5 NA TRBV9 CASSARLLTGVETQYF TGTGCCAGCAGCGCGCGCCTATTGACAGGGGTGGAGACCCAGTACTTC
TRBD1 TRBJ1-1 NA TRBV10-2 CASSVLQGPRTEAFF TGCGCCAGCAGTGTCCTACAGGGGCCCCGGACTGAAGCTTTCTTT
TRBD2 TRBJ2-2 NA TRBV5-1 CASSLSRLAGGPKAGELFF TGCGCCAGCAGCTTGTCTCGGCTAGCGGGAGGGCCAAAAGCCGGGGAGCTGTTTTTT
NA TRBJ1-1 NA TRBV28 CASSPPVLGMNTEAFF TGTGCCAGCAGTCCCCCCGTTTTGGGGATGAACACTGAAGCTTTCTTT
TRBD2 TRBJ2-5 once TRBV9 CASSVAPTSGGQETQYF TGTGCCAGCAGCGTAGCTCCTACTAGCGGGGGACAAGAGACCCAGTACTTC
TRBD1 TRBJ1-1 once TRBV11-2 CASSLERGRTGAFF TGTGCCAGCAGCTTAGAGAGGGGGCGAACTGGAGCTTTCTTT
TRBD1 TRBJ2-4 NA TRBV15 CATSRDLGQGGKNIQYF TGTGCCACCAGCAGAGATCTGGGACAGGGGGGCAAAAACATTCAGTACTTC
NA TRBJ2-7 NA TRBV9 CASSVATRAYEQYF TGTGCCAGCAGCGTAGCTACCCGTGCCTACGAGCAGTACTTC
NA TRBJ1-1 once TRBV7-3 CASSPEGGNTEAFF TGTGCCAGCAGCCCCGAGGGAGGTAACACTGAAGCTTTCTTT
TRBD1 TRBJ2-7 once TRBV6-5 CASSYPGQGRLYEQYF TGTGCCAGCAGTTACCCGGGACAGGGAAGGTTGTACGAGCAGTACTTC
NA TRBJ1-2 few TRBV19 CASTEGVGYGYTF TGTGCCAGTACTGAGGGGGTAGGCTATGGCTACACCTTC
TRBD1 TRBJ1-2 once TRBV27 CASSYSTGGGYTF TGTGCCAGCAGTTACTCGACAGGGGGTGGCTACACCTTC
NA TRBJ1-5 NA TRBV28 CASSPNLGNQPQHF TGTGCCAGCAGTCCGAATTTGGGCAATCAGCCCCAGCATTTT
TRBD2 TRBJ2-2 NA TRBV4-3 CASSQNPGLETGELFF TGCGCCAGCAGCCAAAACCCGGGACTAGAGACCGGGGAGCTGTTTTTT
TRBD1 TRBJ1-2 NA TRBV5-4 CASSPQGSYGYTF TGTGCCAGCAGCCCACAGGGGTCCTATGGCTACACCTTC
NA TRBJ2-5 NA TRBV6-6 CASSYRLGGETQYF TGTGCCAGCAGTTACCGCCTGGGAGGAGAGACCCAGTACTTC
NA TRBJ1-5 NA TRBV6-6 CASSYVSPNQPQHF TGTGCCAGCAGTTACGTCAGCCCGAATCAGCCCCAGCATTTT
TRBD1 TRBJ2-3 NA TRBV18 CASSPTFATGVFTDTQYF TGTGCCAGCTCACCTACCTTTGCGACAGGGGTTTTCACAGATACGCAGTATTTT
NA TRBJ2-5 NA TRBV20-1 CSAKWRETQYF TGCAGTGCTAAGTGGAGGGAGACCCAGTACTTC
NA TRBJ1-5 NA TRBV16 CASSQGASNQPQHF TGTGCCAGCAGCCAGGGAGCTAGCAATCAGCCCCAGCATTTT
NA TRBJ2-1 NA TRBV11-2 CASSSERGNEQFF TGTGCCAGCAGCTCAGAAAGGGGAAATGAGCAGTTCTTC
NA TRBJ1-2 NA TRBV4-3 CASSQDGQLHYGYTF TGCGCCAGCAGCCAAGATGGACAGCTACACTATGGCTACACCTTC
NA TRBJ1-5 NA TRBV27 CASRPQGLGNQPQHF TGTGCCAGCAGACCACAGGGATTGGGCAATCAGCCCCAGCATTTT
NA TRBJ2-3 NA TRBV7-8 CASSSRRTADTQYF TGTGCCAGCAGCTCCCGTCGGACGGCAGATACGCAGTATTTT
NA TRBJ2-7 NA TRBV7-6 CASSLDIVGEQYF TGTGCCAGCAGCTTAGATATAGTGGGGGAGCAGTACTTC
TRBD2 TRBJ2-3 NA TRBV6-4 CASSLTSGRADTQYF TGTGCCAGCAGTCTAACTAGCGGGAGGGCAGATACGCAGTATTTT
TRBD1 TRBJ1-1 NA TRBV6-5 CASSYSGTGSEAFF TGTGCCAGCAGTTACTCAGGGACAGGGTCTGAAGCTTTCTTT
NA TRBJ2-3 NA TRBV29-1 CSVGTPQSTDTQYF TGCAGCGTTGGGACACCTCAAAGCACAGATACGCAGTATTTT
NA TRBJ2-1 NA TRBV5-1 CASSFDGYNEQFF TGCGCCAGCAGCTTTGACGGGTACAATGAGCAGTTCTTC
NA TRBJ1-1 NA TRBV7-3 CASSSSTNTEAFF TGTGCCAGCAGCTCCTCCACGAACACTGAAGCTTTCTTT
TRBD2 TRBJ2-2 NA TRBV5-6 CASSYLAVINTGELFF TGTGCCAGCAGCTACCTAGCGGTTATAAACACCGGGGAGCTGTTTTTT
NA TRBJ1-1 NA TRBV2 CASSDGRTEAFF TGTGCCAGCAGTGACGGAAGGACTGAAGCTTTCTTT
TRBD2 TRBJ2-2 NA TRBV18 CASSPMGLAGGATGELFF TGTGCCAGCTCACCTATGGGACTAGCCGGAGGGGCCACCGGGGAGCTGTTTTTT
NA TRBJ2-3 NA TRBV14 CARRPPASTDTQYF TGTGCCAGAAGGCCACCGGCTAGCACAGATACGCAGTATTTT
TRBD1 TRBJ1-5 once TRBV10-3 CAISESWTGTNQPQHF TGTGCCATCAGTGAGTCATGGACAGGGACTAATCAGCCCCAGCATTTT
NA TRBJ2-2 once TRBV7-9 CASSFDSVAIVGTGELFF TGTGCCAGCAGCTTTGACAGCGTCGCGATCGTGGGCACCGGGGAGCTGTTTTTT
TRBD1 TRBJ1-1 NA TRBV5-4 CASSTRQGGSTEAFF TGTGCCAGCAGCACCCGACAGGGGGGTAGTACTGAAGCTTTCTTT